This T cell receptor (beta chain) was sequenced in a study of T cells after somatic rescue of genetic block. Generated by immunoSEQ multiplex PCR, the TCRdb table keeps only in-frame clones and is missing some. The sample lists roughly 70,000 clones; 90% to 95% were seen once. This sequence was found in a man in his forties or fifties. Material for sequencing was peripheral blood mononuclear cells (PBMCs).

CDR3 DNA: TGTGCCAGCAGTTTATCGGCTAGCGGGACCCACGAGCAGTACTTC. Amino acids: CASSLSASGTHEQYF. V usage is TRBV27 and J usage is TRBJ2-7; the match to TRBD2 covers 9 bases. The germline V gene encodes CDR1 MNHEY and CDR2 SMNVEV (reference sequence). Germline trimming cut 0 bases from V and 5 bases from J; bases unmatched to any gene: 5. The CDR3 has 15 amino acids.